Following are 27 T cell receptor beta chains from one sample sequenced in a study of T cell repertoires in MIS-A myocarditis. Sequencing used immunoSEQ multiplex PCR; TCRdb keeps in-frame clones, though not all of them. The table lists 9,500 to 13,000 clones, about 89% of them singletons. The sample consisted of thoracic lymph node tissue obtained at autopsy. The receptors stem from a man aged 18 to 30 with fulminant myocarditis from multisystem inflammatory syndrome in adults (MIS-A) after COVID-19.

The chain's CDR3 is CASSEFGGRGYTF. In DNA, the CDR3 is TGTGCCAGCAGTGAGTTTGGTGGGAGGGGCTACACCTTC. This rearrangement joins TRBV6-1 to TRBJ1-2; no definite D call. Germline V gives CDR1 MNHNS, CDR2 SASEGT. The V and J ends lost 3 bases and 8 bases respectively, with 13 bases between them. This CDR3 spans 13 amino acids.

The chain links TRBV27 to TRBJ2-6, with TRBD2 identical over 7 bases. V lost 6 bases, J lost 0 bases, and 5 bases stayed unmatched. The CDR3 loop spans 16 amino acids. Germline V CDR1 and CDR2: MNHEY, SMNVEV (reference sequence). This chain's CDR3 is CASRGLAASGANVLTF. The CDR3 region has the DNA TGTGCCAGCAGAGGGCTAGCGGCCTCTGGGGCCAACGTCCTGACTTTC. The full variable domain, rest sourced from reference TRBV27 and TRBJ2-6, is EAQVTQNPRYLITVTGKKLTVTCSQNMNHEYMSWYRQDPGLGLRQIYYSMNVEVTDKGDVPEGYKVSRKEKRNFPLILESPSPNQTSLYFCASRGLAASGANVLTFGAGSRLTVL.

The rearrangement uses TRBV28 and TRBJ1-5, with TRBD1 matching 7 bases. The CDR3 spans 15 residues. Germline V lookup: CDR1 MDHEN, CDR2 SYDVKM. Trimming removed 6 bases from V and 6 bases from J; junction bases left unmatched: 11. CDR3 nucleotides: TGTGCCAGCAGATTAGACAGGGCGACAACTCAGCCCCAGCATTTT. Amino acid sequence: CASRLDRATTQPQHF.

V and J are TRBV28 and TRBJ1-1; possibly TRBD1 for D (5 bases). V gave up 3 bases and J gave up 3 bases, with 14 bases separating them. Per germline, CDR1 MDHEN and CDR2 SYDVKM. This CDR3 has 15 residues. CDR3 loop: CASSFSGGWDTEAFF. In nucleotides, the CDR3 is TGTGCCAGCAGTTTTTCCGGGGGGTGGGACACTGAAGCTTTCTTT.

This clone was picked up one time. The rearrangement uses TRBV28 and TRBJ1-6; unclear D gene. Germline values: CDR1 MDHEN, CDR2 SYDVKM. With 8 bases removed from V and 10 bases from J, the gap between germline ends came to 15 bases. The CDR3 extends over 13 amino acids. The DNA of the CDR3 is TGTGCCAGCTCGGAGTCGCCCGCCTCACCCCTCCACTTT. Translation gives CASSESPASPLHF.

The CDR3 sequence is CASSGQQNSPLHF. The CDR3 bases are TGTGCCAGCAGTGGACAGCAAAATTCACCCCTCCACTTT. V usage is TRBV2 and J usage is TRBJ1-6; TRBD1 is a possible D gene (5 bases). Germline V gene sequence: CDR1 SNHLY, CDR2 FYNNEI. V gave up 4 bases and J gave up 7 bases, with 8 bases separating them. This CDR3 comprises 13 residues.

The chain has TRBV4-1 and TRBJ1-1; unclear D gene. The CDR3 has 14 residues. V was cut by 0 bases and J by 11 bases, with 16 bases left in between. The germline V gene encodes CDR1 MGHRA and CDR2 YSYEKL. Here the CDR3 reads CASSQEENRSLAFF. In nucleotides, the CDR3 is TGCGCCAGCAGCCAAGAGGAGAACAGAAGTTTGGCTTTCTTT.

The chain recombines TRBV5-1 with TRBJ2-1; D call uncertain. Germline V lookup: CDR1 SGHRS, CDR2 YFSETQ. This CDR3 spans 15 amino acids. V dropped 0 bases and J dropped 4 bases, with 11 bases sitting between them. CDR3 nucleotide sequence: TGCGCCAGCAGCTTGGTTCTAGATGGATACAATGAGCAGTTCTTC. Translating it yields CASSLVLDGYNEQFF. Full variable domain (remainder filled in from reference TRBV5-1 and TRBJ2-1): KAGVTQTPRYLIKTRGQQVTLSCSPISGHRSVSWYQQTPGQGLQFLFEYFSETQRNKGNFPGRFSGRQFSNSRSEMNVSTLELGDSALYLCASSLVLDGYNEQFFGPGTRLTVL.

The rearrangement links TRBV2 to TRBJ1-2, with no clear D. In germline, CDR1 is SNHLY, CDR2 FYNNEI. The ends were cut back, 2 bases at V and 4 bases at J, with 8 bases in the middle. There are 13 residues in the CDR3. CDR3: CASSERRSYGYTF. CDR3 nucleotides: TGTGCCAGCAGTGAACGCAGGAGCTATGGCTACACCTTC. The whole variable domain, filled in from reference TRBV2 and TRBJ1-2, reads EPEVTQTPSHQVTQMGQEVILRCVPISNHLYFYWYRQILGQKVEFLVSFYNNEISEKSEIFDDQFSVERPDGSNFTLKIRSTKLEDSAMYFCASSERRSYGYTFGSGTRLTVV.

J is TRBJ1-5 and V is TRBV19; D ambiguous. Germline V gene sequence: CDR1 LNHDA, CDR2 SQIVND (reference sequence). Trimming removed 3 bases from V and 0 bases from J, with 6 bases in between. This CDR3 contains 14 residues. In DNA, the CDR3 is TGTGCCAGTAGTATTTTAGCTAGCAATCAGCCCCAGCATTTT. Amino acid sequence: CASSILASNQPQHF.

V usage is TRBV2 and J usage is TRBJ1-5; a weak D match, TRBD1 (5 bases). Germline V lookup: CDR1 SNHLY, CDR2 FYNNEI. The CDR3 is 13 amino acids. Trimming shortened V by 3 bases and J by 7 bases, and 10 bases separated the two germline ends. In DNA form, the CDR3 reads TGTGCCAGCAGTGACACAGGAGAACAGCCCCAGCATTTT. It encodes CASSDTGEQPQHF. Full variable domain (rest looked up from reference TRBV2 and TRBJ1-5): EPEVTQTPSHQVTQMGQEVILRCVPISNHLYFYWYRQILGQKVEFLVSFYNNEISEKSEIFDDQFSVERPDGSNFTLKIRSTKLEDSAMYFCASSDTGEQPQHFGDGTRLSIL.

This clone came up once. The rearrangement uses TRBV6-5 and TRBJ1-5; no definite D call. The V gene's germline CDR1 is MNHEY and CDR2 SVGAGI. With 2 bases removed from V and 0 bases from J, the gap between germline ends came to 11 bases. The length of the CDR3 is 16 residues. Here the CDR3 reads CASSYGRPYSNQPQHF. CDR3 nucleotide sequence: TGTGCCAGCAGTTACGGCAGGCCATATAGCAATCAGCCCCAGCATTTT.

The J gene is TRBJ1-2, the V gene TRBV2; 9 bases line up with TRBD1. The length of the CDR3 is 13 residues. V dropped 6 bases and J dropped 8; count of bases not matched to a gene: 7. Germline CDR1 and CDR2: SNHLY and FYNNEI. The CDR3 sequence: CASSGTGSGGYTF. In DNA form, the CDR3 reads TGTGCCAGCAGCGGGACAGGGAGCGGAGGCTACACCTTC.

The chain joins TRBV9 to TRBJ2-4; D call uncertain. Germline CDR1 SGDLS, CDR2 YYNGEE. The CDR3 contains 12 residues. Trimming pared 0 bases from V and 9 bases from J, leaving 7 bases between. The CDR3 sequence: CASSVVGGIQYF. The CDR3 nucleotides read TGTGCCAGCAGCGTAGTAGGCGGCATTCAGTACTTC.

The chain employs TRBV18 and TRBJ2-1, with D possibly TRBD1 on 7 matching bases. The V end lost 1 base, the J end lost 4 bases, and 20 bases lay between the germline ends. This CDR3 comprises 18 residues. Germline V gene data show CDR1 as KGHSH and CDR2 as LQKENI. CDR3 in amino acids: CASSPRGAGTGAYNEQFF. DNA for the CDR3: TGTGCCAGCTCACCACGGGGGGCGGGCACAGGGGCTTACAATGAGCAGTTCTTC.

The CDR3 nucleotides read TGTGCCAGCAGCCCTCCAGGGGATGGAACAGATACGCAGTATTTT. Its translation is CASSPPGDGTDTQYF. The V and J genes are TRBV11-2 and TRBJ2-3; TRBD1 might be the D (6 bases). The CDR3 runs to 15 residues. In germline, CDR1 is SGHAT, CDR2 FQNNGV. Deletions cut 5 bases from V and 3 bases from J, with 15 bases between.

The V gene is TRBV7-9, the J gene TRBJ2-7; TRBD1 aligns across 8 bases. V trimming: 0 bases; J trimming: 2 bases; junction bases outside the gene matches: 6. The CDR3 is 16 residues long. CDR1 and CDR2 (germline): SEHNR, FQNEAQ (reference sequence). Here the CDR3 reads CASSLAERTGTYEQYF. CDR3 DNA: TGTGCCAGCAGCTTAGCAGAGAGGACAGGGACCTACGAGCAGTACTTC.

The chain has TRBV5-8 and TRBJ2-5; D gene ambiguous. The CDR3 totals 14 residues. Germline assignment: CDR1 SGHTS and CDR2 YDEGEE. Trimming cost V 2 bases and J 5 bases, with 13 bases left between them. The CDR3, as DNA: TGTGCCAGCAGCTTCAACACCCTACAGGAGACCCAGTACTTC. Its translation is CASSFNTLQETQYF. Drawing the rest from reference TRBV5-8 and TRBJ2-5, the complete variable domain is EAGVTQSPTHLIKTRGQQATLRCSPISGHTSVYWYQQALGLGLQFLLWYDEGEERNRGNFPPRFSGRQFPNYSSELNVNALELEDSALYLCASSFNTLQETQYFGPGTRLLVL.

This CDR3 reads CASSTPRASGRPETQYF. The CDR3 DNA is TGTGCCAGCAGTACCCCTCGGGCCAGTGGTCGGCCAGAGACCCAGTACTTC. The genes are TRBV28 and TRBJ2-5; D not certain. The CDR3 is made up of 17 amino acids. V gave up 5 bases and J gave up 4 bases, with 23 bases separating them. Germline assignment: CDR1 MDHEN and CDR2 SYDVKM.

The chain couples TRBV6-2 or TRBV6-3 to TRBJ2-7; 7 bases match TRBD2. CDR3 size: 15 residues. The junction had 3 bases not matched to a gene; V was cut back by 1 base and J by 0 bases. The germline CDR1 and CDR2 sequences are MNHEY and SVGEGT. CDR3 DNA sequence: TGTGCCAGCAGTTACTTCGGCGGGGGCTCCTACGAGCAGTACTTC. Amino acid sequence: CASSYFGGGSYEQYF.

The chain joins TRBV28 to TRBJ1-1; a weak D match, TRBD1 (6 bases). Trimming stripped 2 bases from V and 6 bases from J, with 19 bases between. The CDR3 totals 16 residues. Germline V gene lookup returns CDR1 MDHEN and CDR2 SYDVKM. Written as DNA, the CDR3 is TGTGCCAGCAGTTTAGGGTCCGGCCAGGGGTTGGCTGAAGCTTTCTTT. It encodes CASSLGSGQGLAEAFF.

Only one count was recorded for this clone. The rearrangement links TRBV10-3 to TRBJ2-7; D is tentatively TRBD1 or TRBD2 (7 bases each). V lost 8 bases and J lost 2, with 10 bases in between. This CDR3 contains 12 residues. CDR1 and CDR2 (germline): ENHRY, SYGVKD. The CDR3 DNA follows: TGTGCCATCTCAGGGGGGGCCTACGAGCAGTACTTC. Translating it yields CAISGGAYEQYF.

The rearrangement links TRBV6-5 to TRBJ1-6, with D hard to call. Germline V gene lookup returns CDR1 MNHEY and CDR2 SVGAGI. The CDR3 is 14 residues long. Trimming removed 6 bases at V and 0 bases at J, with 6 bases between. The CDR3 nucleotides read TGTGCCAGCAGCCGAAGCTCCTATAATTCACCCCTCCACTTT. It encodes CASSRSSYNSPLHF.

This rearrangement joins TRBV9 to TRBJ1-3; D gene unclear. From germline, CDR1 is SGDLS and CDR2 YYNGEE. Trimming took 0 bases from V and 2 from J, leaving 9 bases between them. The CDR3 is 15 residues long. The CDR3 sequence: CASSVDTVPGNTIYF. The CDR3 DNA sequence: TGTGCCAGCAGCGTAGACACGGTGCCTGGAAACACCATATATTTT.

The chain has TRBV6-5 and TRBJ1-6, with 7 bases lining up with TRBD1. The CDR3 extends over 15 amino acids. The germline CDR1 and CDR2 sequences are MNHEY and SVGAGI. V was pared by 8 bases and J by 8 bases, with 12 bases of the junction left unmatched. CDR3 nucleotides: TGTGCCAGCGTCTCGGCGGGACAGAGACATTCACCCCTCCACTTT. Its protein product is CASVSAGQRHSPLHF.

The chain uses TRBV28 and TRBJ2-2, with D perhaps TRBD1 (5 bases). Between the trimmed V and J ends, which lost 2 bases and 1 base, there was a span of 8 bases. This CDR3 has 15 residues. CDR1 is MDHEN, CDR2 SYDVKM, per germline. The CDR3 DNA reads TGTGCCAGCAGTTTAAAGGGGATGAACACCGGGGAGCTGTTTTTT. This sequence encodes CASSLKGMNTGELFF.

V gene TRBV6-5 combines with J gene TRBJ2-1, with 11 positions matching TRBD2. The CDR3 is made up of 15 amino acids. Germline CDR1 MNHEY, CDR2 SVGAGI. V was pared by 5 bases and J by 10 bases, with 10 bases of the junction left unmatched. The CDR3 sequence is CASSTTSGTPSEQFF. The CDR3, as DNA: TGTGCCAGCAGTACGACTAGCGGGACCCCTTCGGAGCAGTTCTTC.